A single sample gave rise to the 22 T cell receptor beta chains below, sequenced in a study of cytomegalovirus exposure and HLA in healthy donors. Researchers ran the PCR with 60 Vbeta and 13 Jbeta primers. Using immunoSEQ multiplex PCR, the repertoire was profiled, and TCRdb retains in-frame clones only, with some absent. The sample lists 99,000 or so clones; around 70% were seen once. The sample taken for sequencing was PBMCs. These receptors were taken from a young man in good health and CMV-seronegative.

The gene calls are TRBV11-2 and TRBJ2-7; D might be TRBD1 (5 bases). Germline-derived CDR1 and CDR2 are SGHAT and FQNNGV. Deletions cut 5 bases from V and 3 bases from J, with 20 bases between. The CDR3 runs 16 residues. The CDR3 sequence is CASSAAVGQGNYEQYF. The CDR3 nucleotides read TGTGCCAGCAGCGCGGCCGTCGGTCAGGGCAACTACGAGCAGTACTTC.

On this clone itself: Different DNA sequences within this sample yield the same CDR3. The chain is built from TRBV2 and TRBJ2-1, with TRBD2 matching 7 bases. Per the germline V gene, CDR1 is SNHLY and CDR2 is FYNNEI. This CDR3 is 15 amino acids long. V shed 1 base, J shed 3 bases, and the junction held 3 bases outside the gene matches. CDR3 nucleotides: TGTGCCAGCAGTGAAGGGCGCGGGGGCTACAATGAGCAGTTCTTC. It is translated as CASSEGRGGYNEQFF.

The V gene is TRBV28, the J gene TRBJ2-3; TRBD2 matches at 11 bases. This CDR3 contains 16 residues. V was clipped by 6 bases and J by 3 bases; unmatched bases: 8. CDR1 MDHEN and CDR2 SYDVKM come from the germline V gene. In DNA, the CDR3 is TGTGCCAGCAGCCAAGGGACTAGCGGATTTACAGATACGCAGTATTTT. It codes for CASSQGTSGFTDTQYF.

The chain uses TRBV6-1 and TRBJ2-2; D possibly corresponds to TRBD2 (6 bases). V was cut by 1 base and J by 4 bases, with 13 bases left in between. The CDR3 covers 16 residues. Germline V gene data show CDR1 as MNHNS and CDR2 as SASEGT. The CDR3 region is CASSEEPPGLTGELFF. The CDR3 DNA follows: TGTGCCAGCAGTGAAGAACCTCCGGGACTCACCGGGGAGCTGTTTTTT.

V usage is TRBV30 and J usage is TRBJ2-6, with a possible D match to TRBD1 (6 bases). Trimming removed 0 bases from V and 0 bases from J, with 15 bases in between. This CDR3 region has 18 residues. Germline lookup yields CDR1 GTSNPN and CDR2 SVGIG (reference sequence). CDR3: CAWSVPNRAYSGANVLTF. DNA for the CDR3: TGTGCCTGGAGTGTACCCAACAGGGCTTACTCTGGGGCCAACGTCCTGACTTTC. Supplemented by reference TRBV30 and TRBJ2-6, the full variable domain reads SQTIHQWPATLVQPVGSPLSLECTVEGTSNPNLYWYRQAAGRGLQLLFYSVGIGQISSEVPQNLSASRPQDRQFILSSKKLLLSDSGFYLCAWSVPNRAYSGANVLTFGAGSRLTVL.

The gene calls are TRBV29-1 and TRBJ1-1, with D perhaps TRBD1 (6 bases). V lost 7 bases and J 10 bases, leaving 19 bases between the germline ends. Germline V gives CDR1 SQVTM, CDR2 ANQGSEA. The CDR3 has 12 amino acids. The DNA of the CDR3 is TGCAGCGCTTCCGGGAGGGGGGGTTCAGCTTTCTTT. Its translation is CSASGRGGSAFF.

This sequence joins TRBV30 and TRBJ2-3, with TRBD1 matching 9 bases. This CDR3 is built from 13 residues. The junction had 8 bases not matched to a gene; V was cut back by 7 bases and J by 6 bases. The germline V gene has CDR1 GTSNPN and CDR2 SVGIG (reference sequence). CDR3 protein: CAYHRGRWDTQYF. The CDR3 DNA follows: TGTGCCTACCACAGGGGGCGCTGGGATACGCAGTATTTT.

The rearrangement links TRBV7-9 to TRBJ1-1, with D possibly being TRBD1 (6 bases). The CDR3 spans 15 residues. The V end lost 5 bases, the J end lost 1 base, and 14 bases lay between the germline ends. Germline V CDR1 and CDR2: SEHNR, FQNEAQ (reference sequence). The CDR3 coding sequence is TGTGCCAGCAGCCCTCCTGGGGGCTCGAACACTGAAGCTTTCTTT. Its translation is CASSPPGGSNTEAFF.

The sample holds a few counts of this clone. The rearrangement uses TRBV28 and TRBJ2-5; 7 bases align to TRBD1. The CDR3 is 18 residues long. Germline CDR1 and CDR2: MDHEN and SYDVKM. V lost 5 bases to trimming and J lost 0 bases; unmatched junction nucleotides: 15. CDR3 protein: CASSLYQFRDSNQETQYF. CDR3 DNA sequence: TGTGCCAGCAGTCTATACCAATTCCGGGACAGCAACCAAGAGACCCAGTACTTC. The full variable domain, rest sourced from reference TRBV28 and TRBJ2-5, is DVKVTQSSRYLVKRTGEKVFLECVQDMDHENMFWYRQDPGLGLRLIYFSYDVKMKEKGDIPEGYSVSREKKERFSLILESASTNQTSMYLCASSLYQFRDSNQETQYFGPGTRLLVL.

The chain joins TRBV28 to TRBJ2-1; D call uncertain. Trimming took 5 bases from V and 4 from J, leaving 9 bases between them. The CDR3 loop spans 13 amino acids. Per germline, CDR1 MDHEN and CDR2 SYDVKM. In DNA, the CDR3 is TGTGCCAGCAGTCCCCCGACTTACAATGAGCAGTTCTTC. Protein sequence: CASSPPTYNEQFF.

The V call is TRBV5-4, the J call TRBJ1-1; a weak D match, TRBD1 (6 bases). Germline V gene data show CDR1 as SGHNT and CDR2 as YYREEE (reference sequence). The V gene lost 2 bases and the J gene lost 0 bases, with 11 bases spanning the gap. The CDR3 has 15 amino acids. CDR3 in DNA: TGTGCCAGCAGCTTTCTTGACAGGCTGAACACTGAAGCTTTCTTT. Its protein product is CASSFLDRLNTEAFF.

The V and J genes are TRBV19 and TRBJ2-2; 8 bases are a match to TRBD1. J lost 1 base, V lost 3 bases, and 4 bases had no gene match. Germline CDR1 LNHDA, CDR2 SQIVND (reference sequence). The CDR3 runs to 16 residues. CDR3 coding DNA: TGTGCCAGTAGTATTACTGGGACAGGGAACACCGGGGAGCTGTTTTTT. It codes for CASSITGTGNTGELFF. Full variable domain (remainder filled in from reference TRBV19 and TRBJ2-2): DGGITQSPKYLFRKEGQNVTLSCEQNLNHDAMYWYRQDPGQGLRLIYYSQIVNDFQKGDIAEGYSVSREKKESFPLTVTSAQKNPTAFYLCASSITGTGNTGELFFGEGSRLTVL.

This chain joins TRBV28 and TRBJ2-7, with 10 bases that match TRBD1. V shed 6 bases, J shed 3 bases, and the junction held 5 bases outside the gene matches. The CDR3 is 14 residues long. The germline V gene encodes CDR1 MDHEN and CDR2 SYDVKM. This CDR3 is CASSSGTGVYEQYF. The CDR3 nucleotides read TGTGCCAGCAGCTCCGGGACAGGGGTCTACGAGCAGTACTTC.

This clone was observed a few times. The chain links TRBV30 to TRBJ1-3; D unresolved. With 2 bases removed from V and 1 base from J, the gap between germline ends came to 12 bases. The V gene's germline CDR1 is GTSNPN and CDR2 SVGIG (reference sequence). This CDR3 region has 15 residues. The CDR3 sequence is CAWSITGSSGNTIYF. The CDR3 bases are TGTGCCTGGAGTATAACGGGGAGTTCTGGAAACACCATATATTTT.

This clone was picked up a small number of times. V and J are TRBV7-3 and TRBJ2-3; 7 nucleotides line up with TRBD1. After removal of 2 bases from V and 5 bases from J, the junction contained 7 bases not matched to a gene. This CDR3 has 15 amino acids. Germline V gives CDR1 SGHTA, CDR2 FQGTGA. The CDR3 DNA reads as TGTGCCAGCAGCTTAGACAGGGCCGTTCAAGATACGCAGTATTTT. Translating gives CASSLDRAVQDTQYF.

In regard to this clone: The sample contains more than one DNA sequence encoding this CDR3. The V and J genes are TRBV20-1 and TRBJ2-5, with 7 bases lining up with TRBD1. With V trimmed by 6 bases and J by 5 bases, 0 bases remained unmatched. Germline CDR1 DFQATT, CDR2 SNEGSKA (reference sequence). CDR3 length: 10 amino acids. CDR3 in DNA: TGCAGTGCCAGGGGGGAGACCCAGTACTTC. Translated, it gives CSARGETQYF.

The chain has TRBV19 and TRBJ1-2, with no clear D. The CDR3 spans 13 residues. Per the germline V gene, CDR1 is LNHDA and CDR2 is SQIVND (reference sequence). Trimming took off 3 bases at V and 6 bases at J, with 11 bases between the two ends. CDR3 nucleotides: TGTGCCAGTAGTATCGAGGTTAAGGATGGCTACACCTTC. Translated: CASSIEVKDGYTF.

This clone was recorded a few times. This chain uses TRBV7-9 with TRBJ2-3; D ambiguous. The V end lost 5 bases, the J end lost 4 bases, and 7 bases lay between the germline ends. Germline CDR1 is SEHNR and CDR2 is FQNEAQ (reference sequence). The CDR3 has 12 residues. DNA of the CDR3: TGTGCCAGCAGCCCGGCGGCAGATACGCAGTATTTT. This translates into CASSPAADTQYF.

As DNA, the CDR3 is TGTGCCAGCAGTTTATCCGGGACAGGGACGTTCGGGTATGGCTACACCTTC. Translated: CASSLSGTGTFGYGYTF. The V gene is TRBV27, the J gene TRBJ1-2, with TRBD1 matching over 9 bases. CDR1 is MNHEY and CDR2 is SMNVEV in the germline V gene (reference sequence). Trimming took 0 bases from V and 5 from J; bases not matched to a gene: 10. The CDR3 consists of 17 residues.

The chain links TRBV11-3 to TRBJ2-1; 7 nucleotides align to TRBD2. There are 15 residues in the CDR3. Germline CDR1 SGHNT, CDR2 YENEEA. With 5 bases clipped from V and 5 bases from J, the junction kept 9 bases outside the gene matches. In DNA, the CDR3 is TGTGCCAGCAGCGGCCAGAGCGGGACGAACAATGAGCAGTTCTTC. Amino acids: CASSGQSGTNNEQFF.

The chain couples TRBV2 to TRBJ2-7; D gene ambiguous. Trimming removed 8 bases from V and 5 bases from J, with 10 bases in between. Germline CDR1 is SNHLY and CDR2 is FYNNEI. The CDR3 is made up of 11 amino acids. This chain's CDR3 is CASRYSDEQYF. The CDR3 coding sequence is TGTGCCAGCCGATATAGTGACGAGCAGTACTTC.

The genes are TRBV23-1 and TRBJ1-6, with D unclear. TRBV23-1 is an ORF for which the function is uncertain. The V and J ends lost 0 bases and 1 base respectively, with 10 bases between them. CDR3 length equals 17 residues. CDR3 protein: CASSQSTGRSYNSPLHF. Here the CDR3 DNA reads TGCGCCAGCAGTCAATCCACGGGAAGGTCCTATAATTCACCCCTCCACTTT.